This TCR beta chain was obtained from a study of T cell clones after liver transplantation (dated by TCRdb to the late 2010s). A note on the overall study: ITN030ST, the source of the samples, was a randomized trial that attempted immunosuppression withdrawal within 2 years of liver transplantation. Donor-reactive T cell clones were identified by TCRbeta sequencing following a pre-transplant mixed lymphocyte reaction and were subsequently tracked in post-transplant blood. As an antigen-independent comparator for donor-reactive sequences, third party-reactive TCRbeta sequences were also identified from pre-transplant MLRs. Of the eight recipients, three were HCV-positive, while the remaining recipients had been transplanted for non-autoimmune, non-viral indications. Until randomization at 12-24 months post-transplant, subjects were given standard immunosuppression, with no induction therapy. Tolerance was defined as complete withdrawal of immunosuppression for at least one year without a rise in liver enzymes beyond twice the upper limit of normal. Blood samples were collected pre-transplant, then pre-randomization ahead of withdrawal, and finally post-randomization once withdrawal had either been completed or failed. A cohort of 8 liver transplant recipients was studied, of whom 3 were classified as tolerant and 5 as non-tolerant.

A word on this clone: The specificity of this receptor is unknown. No base qualities exist here, and no much larger clone lies one base off it.

Points the paper makes about the study in general: Once repertoire turnover was taken into account, donor-reactive detection showed a significant reduction for CD4 in 7 of 8 subjects and for CD8 in 8 of 8. In most of the 8 subjects, regardless of tolerance or HCV status, circulating donor-reactive CD4 TCRbeta sequences dropped significantly post-transplant. Because no allograft tissue specimens were available, donor-reactive T cells may have migrated into the graft instead of being deleted. The conclusions were preliminary, being limited by small, heterogeneous patient numbers and by non-standardized post-transplant time points. Low numbers of available donor cells limited the measurable donor-reactive repertoire in a couple of subjects. Donor-reactive sequences declined more than third party-reactive ones, suggesting partial antigen-specific deletion unrelated to withdrawal success.

High-throughput TCRbeta CDR3 sequencing of frozen genomic DNA was performed by immunoSEQ, with PCR amplification, mapping, bias correction and internal controls included. The paper's processing steps were these. Only productive rearrangements were retained, with each unique TCRbeta sequence defined by its CDR3 nucleotide sequence together with its V and J gene. Donor-reactive sequences required at least 5-fold expansion in CFSE-low cells versus unstimulated pre-transplant cells and at least 0.01% frequency. To ensure at least 90% detection power, minimum frequency thresholds were set for each subject based on that subject's lowest-template unstimulated sample. Jensen-Shannon divergence between the top 1000 TCRbeta sequences post- versus pre-transplant served as the measure of repertoire turnover. Changes in detection of donor-reactive sequences were tested with two-sided Fisher's exact tests. TCRdb carries this immuneACCESS record with in-frame sequences only. Its versions omit some clonotypes, under half of them owing to an unresolved V gene in the studies checked, with the rest unexplained. The V and J calls and clone size come from that table; D and trimming were worked out from the DNA. Within this sample are 70,000 or so clones, with almost 95% of them counted one time only. The ten largest clones capture 0.75% to 1% of the sample.

The CDR3 spans 16 residues, from the cysteine through the phenylalanine. Only the CDR3 region is kept as DNA, spanning 48 bases read in frame from base 1. The germline V gene supplies CDR1 SGHRS and CDR2 YFSETQ. For this chain, trimming is 0 bases at the V end and 5 bases at the J end, and the number of junction bases without a gene match is 8. Unstimulated PBMCs, after thawing, were stained for CD3, CD4 and CD8 and then FACS-sorted into CD3+CD4+ and CD3+CD8+ populations. Randomization to immunosuppression withdrawal applied to every one of the 8 studied subjects. Genomic DNA was isolated with the Qiagen DNeasy Blood and Tissue Kit.

The chain employs TRBV5-1 and TRBJ2-5; TRBD2 lines up with 9 middle nucleotides. The sample here was CD4+ T cells from blood, taken roughly 25 months after liver transplant. The receptor comes from a human patient who received a liver transplant. A transplant means some T cells may be of graft donor rather than patient origin. The DNA is TGCGCCAGCAGCTTGGGAGCGCGGGAGGGCCTGGAGACCCAGTACTTC. The translation is CASSLGAREGLETQYF.